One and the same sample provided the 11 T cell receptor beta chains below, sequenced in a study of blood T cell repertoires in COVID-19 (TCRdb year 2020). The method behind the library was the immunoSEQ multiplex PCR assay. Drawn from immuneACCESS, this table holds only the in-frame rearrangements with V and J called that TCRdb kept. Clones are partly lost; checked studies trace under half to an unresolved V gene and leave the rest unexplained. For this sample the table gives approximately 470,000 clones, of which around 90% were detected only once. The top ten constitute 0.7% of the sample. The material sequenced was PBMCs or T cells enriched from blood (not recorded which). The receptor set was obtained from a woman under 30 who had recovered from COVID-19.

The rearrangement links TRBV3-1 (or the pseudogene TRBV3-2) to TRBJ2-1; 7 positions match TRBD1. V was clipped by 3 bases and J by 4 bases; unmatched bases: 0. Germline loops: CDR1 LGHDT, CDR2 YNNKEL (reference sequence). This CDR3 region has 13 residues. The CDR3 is CASSQGQYNEQFF. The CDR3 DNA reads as TGTGCCAGCAGCCAGGGACAGTACAATGAGCAGTTCTTC.

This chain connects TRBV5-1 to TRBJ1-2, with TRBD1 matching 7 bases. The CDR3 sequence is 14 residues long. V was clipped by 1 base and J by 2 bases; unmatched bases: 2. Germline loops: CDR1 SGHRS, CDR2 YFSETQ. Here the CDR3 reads CASSLMTGNYGYTF. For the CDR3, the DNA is TGCGCCAGCAGCTTGATGACAGGGAACTATGGCTACACCTTC. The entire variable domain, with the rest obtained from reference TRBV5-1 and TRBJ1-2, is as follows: KAGVTQTPRYLIKTRGQQVTLSCSPISGHRSVSWYQQTPGQGLQFLFEYFSETQRNKGNFPGRFSGRQFSNSRSEMNVSTLELGDSALYLCASSLMTGNYGYTFGSGTRLTVV.

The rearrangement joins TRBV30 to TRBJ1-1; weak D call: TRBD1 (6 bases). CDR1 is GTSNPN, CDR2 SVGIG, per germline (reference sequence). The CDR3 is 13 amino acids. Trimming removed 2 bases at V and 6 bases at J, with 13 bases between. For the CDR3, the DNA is TGTGCCTGGAGTTTATCAGGGGACCCTGAAGCTTTCTTT. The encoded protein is CAWSLSGDPEAFF. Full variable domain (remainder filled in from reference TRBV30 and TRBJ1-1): SQTIHQWPATLVQPVGSPLSLECTVEGTSNPNLYWYRQAAGRGLQLLFYSVGIGQISSEVPQNLSASRPQDRQFILSSKKLLLSDSGFYLCAWSLSGDPEAFFGQGTRLTVV.

Here the CDR3 DNA reads TGTGCCAGCAGCCAAGGGATCGAAGCGGGGGGGGTCTATACGCAGTATTTT. Translation gives CASSQGIEAGGVYTQYF. The chain uses TRBV4-2 and TRBJ2-3; 10 bases are a match to TRBD2. The CDR3 contains 17 residues. CDR1 LGHNA and CDR2 YNFKEQ come from the germline V gene. V lost 1 base, J lost 7 bases, and 11 bases stayed unmatched.

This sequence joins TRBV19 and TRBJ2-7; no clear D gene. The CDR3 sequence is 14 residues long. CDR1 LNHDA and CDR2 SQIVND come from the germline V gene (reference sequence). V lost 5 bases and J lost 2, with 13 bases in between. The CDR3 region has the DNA TGTGCCAGTAGTCTAAATCACCTCACCTACGAGCAGTACTTC. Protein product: CASSLNHLTYEQYF.

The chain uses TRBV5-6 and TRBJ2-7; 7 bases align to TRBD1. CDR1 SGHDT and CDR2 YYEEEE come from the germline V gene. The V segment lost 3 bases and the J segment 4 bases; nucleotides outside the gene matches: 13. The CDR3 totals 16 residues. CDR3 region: CASSSTLGQLGYEQYF. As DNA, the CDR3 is TGTGCCAGCAGCTCCACTCTGGGACAGCTGGGGTACGAGCAGTACTTC.

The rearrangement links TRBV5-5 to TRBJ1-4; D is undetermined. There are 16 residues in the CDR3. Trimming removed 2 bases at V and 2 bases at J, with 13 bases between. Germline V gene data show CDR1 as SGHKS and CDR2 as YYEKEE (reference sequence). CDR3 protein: CASSFGERGTNEKLFF. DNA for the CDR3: TGTGCCAGCAGCTTCGGGGAGCGAGGGACTAATGAAAAACTGTTTTTT.

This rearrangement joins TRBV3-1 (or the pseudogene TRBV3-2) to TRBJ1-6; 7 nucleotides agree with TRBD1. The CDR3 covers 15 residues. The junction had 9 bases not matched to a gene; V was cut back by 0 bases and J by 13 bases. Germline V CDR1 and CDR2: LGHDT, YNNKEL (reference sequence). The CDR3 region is CASSQERGKGAPLHF. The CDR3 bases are TGTGCCAGCAGCCAAGAGAGAGGAAAGGGGGCCCCCCTCCACTTT.

The CDR3 spells CASSLPTGTYEQYF. The CDR3 DNA is TGTGCCAGCAGTTTACCGACAGGGACCTACGAGCAGTACTTC. The chain combines TRBV28 with TRBJ2-7, with 7 positions matching TRBD1. The CDR3 totals 14 residues. Germline loops: CDR1 MDHEN, CDR2 SYDVKM. V gave up 2 bases and J gave up 2 bases; unmatched junction bases: 3. Using reference TRBV28 and TRBJ2-7 for the parts outside the CDR3, the full variable domain is DVKVTQSSRYLVKRTGEKVFLECVQDMDHENMFWYRQDPGLGLRLIYFSYDVKMKEKGDIPEGYSVSREKKERFSLILESASTNQTSMYLCASSLPTGTYEQYFGPGTRLTVT.

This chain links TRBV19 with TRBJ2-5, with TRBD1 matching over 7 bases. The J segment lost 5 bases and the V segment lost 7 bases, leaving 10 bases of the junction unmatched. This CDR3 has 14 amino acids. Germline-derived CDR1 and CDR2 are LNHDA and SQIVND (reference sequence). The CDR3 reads CASTSNRGWETQYF. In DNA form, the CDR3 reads TGTGCCAGTACCTCGAACAGGGGCTGGGAGACCCAGTACTTC.

For the CDR3, the DNA is TGTGCCAGTAGTAGCCCCGGGGGTTTCTCTGGAAACACCATATATTTT. It is translated as CASSSPGGFSGNTIYF. V usage is TRBV19 and J usage is TRBJ1-3; a weak D match, TRBD1 (5 bases). Germline CDR1 reads LNHDA; CDR2 reads SQIVND (reference sequence). V gave up 4 bases and J gave up 0 bases, with 13 bases separating them. The CDR3 is 16 residues long.